The 3 T cell receptor beta chains below all came from one sample that was sequenced in a study of CD8 T cells in Susac syndrome. RNA in amounts of roughly 0.5 to 1 ug was reverse transcribed with random hexamers. TCRdb called the immunoSEQ multiplex PCR reads again in MiXCR, with one record for every CDR3 protein. The sample contains some 150,000 distinct CDR3 sequences, 90% to 95% of which appear only once. The sample taken for sequencing was CD4+ T cells from PBMCs. The origin of the receptors is a human donor with Susac syndrome.

The chain has TRBV12-3 or TRBV12-4 and TRBJ2-5; a weak D match, TRBD1 (6 bases). V lost 6 bases and J 6 bases, leaving 14 bases between the germline ends. CDR3 size: 13 residues. CDR3: CASSSGDRKTQYF. The DNA for the CDR3 is TGTGCCAGCAGCTCCGGCGACAGGAAGACCCAGTACTTC.

V and J are TRBV19 and TRBJ1-5; 7 bases map to TRBD1. V lost 10 bases and J lost 6; bases outside the gene matches: 12. The V gene's germline CDR1 is LNHDA and CDR2 SQIVND (reference sequence). The CDR3 extends over 14 amino acids. The CDR3 loop reads CATLSTGDGQPQHF. As DNA, the CDR3 is TGTGCCACCTTATCTACAGGGGACGGTCAGCCCCAGCATTTT.

V and J are TRBV7-9 and TRBJ2-7; possibly TRBD2 for D (5 bases). The germline V gene encodes CDR1 SEHNR and CDR2 FQNEAQ (reference sequence). The CDR3 is made up of 11 amino acids. Trimming took 5 bases from V and 9 from J, leaving 11 bases between them. For the CDR3, the DNA is TGTGCCAGCAGCCCCGGAGGAGGGCAGTACTTC. Translating gives CASSPGGGQYF.